This TCR beta chain was sequenced for a study of blood T cell repertoires in COVID-19. Germline trimming cut 6 bases from V and 5 bases from J; bases unmatched to any gene: 8. Germline CDR1 and CDR2: SGHVS and FNYEAQ. CDR3 length: 14 amino acids. The protocol was immunoSEQ multiplex PCR, while the TCRdb copy is restricted to in-frame clones and leaves out a portion. The sample carries about 140,000 clones, 84% recorded once. The rearrangement links TRBV7-6 to TRBJ2-5; 8 bases agree with TRBD2. The clonotype originates from a woman aged 18-29 years who had been exposed to COVID-19. The specimen was PBMCs or T cells enriched from blood (not recorded which). The CDR3 DNA follows: TGTGCCAGCAGGCCCTTAGCGGGATGGGAGACCCAGTACTTC. As protein: CASRPLAGWETQYF.